This is a list of T cell receptor beta chains from one sample in a study of blood T cell repertoires in COVID-19. Measured with immunoSEQ multiplex PCR; TCRdb has only the in-frame clones, and not every one. Of about 270,000 clones listed, around 90% were seen once; the top ten hold about 3%. Sequencing was performed on PBMCs or T cells enriched from blood (not recorded which). The receptors here all came from a man aged 40-49 years who had been exposed to COVID-19. Both conserved end residues are part of each CDR3. A D gene is named only where the DNA matches it firmly. Size values are once, few and many counts, or a class for expanded clones, and some rows have none.

abundance: few; d_gene: -; len: 14; j_gene: TRBJ2-1; v_gene: TRBV19; CDR3nt: TGTGCCAGTAGTATCCCGGCCGCGAGGAATGAGCAGTTCTTC; CDR3aa: CASSIPAARNEQFF
abundance: -; d_gene: TRBD1; len: 15; j_gene: TRBJ2-7; v_gene: TRBV7-6; CDR3nt: TGTGCCAGCAGCCCTTTAAGGGACAGGGGCTACGAGCAGTACTTC; CDR3aa: CASSPLRDRGYEQYF
abundance: -; d_gene: TRBD2; len: 11; j_gene: TRBJ2-5; v_gene: TRBV11-2; CDR3nt: TGTGCCAGCAGCTTGTCGGGAGGAAAGTACTTC; CDR3aa: CASSLSGGKYF
abundance: -; d_gene: -; len: 13; j_gene: TRBJ1-5; v_gene: TRBV20-1; CDR3nt: TGCAGTGCTAGTTGGACAGAAAATCAGCCCCAGCATTTT; CDR3aa: CSASWTENQPQHF
abundance: -; d_gene: TRBD1; len: 15; j_gene: TRBJ1-5; v_gene: TRBV19; CDR3nt: TGTGCCAGTAGTCGGGACAGGTATAGCAATCAGCCCCAGCATTTT; CDR3aa: CASSRDRYSNQPQHF
abundance: -; d_gene: TRBD1; len: 15; j_gene: TRBJ1-5; v_gene: TRBV18; CDR3nt: TGTGCCAGCTCCCTGATGACAGGGGACAATCAGCCCCAGCATTTT; CDR3aa: CASSLMTGDNQPQHF
abundance: -; d_gene: TRBD1; len: 14; j_gene: TRBJ1-4; v_gene: TRBV28; CDR3nt: TGTGCCAGCAGGGTAGGGACAGGAGGCGAAAAACTGTTTTTT; CDR3aa: CASRVGTGGEKLFF
abundance: once; d_gene: -; len: 14; j_gene: TRBJ2-2; v_gene: TRBV4-3; CDR3nt: TGCGCCAGCAGCCAAGAGGGGGCATCCGGGGAGCTGTTTTTT; CDR3aa: CASSQEGASGELFF
abundance: -; d_gene: -; len: 14; j_gene: TRBJ1-2; v_gene: TRBV7-2; CDR3nt: TGTGCCAGCAGCTCCCCAGGGGATCGCTATGGCTACACCTTC; CDR3aa: CASSSPGDRYGYTF
abundance: -; d_gene: -; len: 19; j_gene: TRBJ2-2; v_gene: TRBV7-3; CDR3nt: TGTGCCAGCAGCTTAATCCCTCTTGGCGCGGGATCGAACACCGGGGAGCTGTTTTTT; CDR3aa: CASSLIPLGAGSNTGELFF
abundance: -; d_gene: TRBD1; len: 20; j_gene: TRBJ1-1; v_gene: TRBV5-1; CDR3nt: TGCGCCAGCAGCTCGCCCGGGACAGGGAAAGAGTCGTTGGGGAACACTGAAGCTTTCTTT; CDR3aa: CASSSPGTGKESLGNTEAFF
abundance: -; d_gene: -; len: 12; j_gene: TRBJ2-1; v_gene: TRBV2; CDR3nt: TGTGCCAGTTCCCGGGGTCGCCGTGAGCAGTTCTTC; CDR3aa: CASSRGRREQFF
abundance: -; d_gene: TRBD1; len: 13; j_gene: TRBJ1-1; v_gene: TRBV2; CDR3nt: TGTGCCAGCAGTGGGGACAGTAACACTGAAGCTTTCTTT; CDR3aa: CASSGDSNTEAFF
abundance: -; d_gene: TRBD2; len: 14; j_gene: TRBJ2-5; v_gene: TRBV2; CDR3nt: TGTGCCTCGCCAGCTAGCGGGGACCAAGAGACCCAGTACTTC; CDR3aa: CASPASGDQETQYF
abundance: -; d_gene: -; len: 15; j_gene: TRBJ2-2; v_gene: TRBV7-3; CDR3nt: TGTGCCAGCAGCTTAATGGGAGGCAGCACCGGGGAGCTGTTTTTT; CDR3aa: CASSLMGGSTGELFF
abundance: -; d_gene: -; len: 13; j_gene: TRBJ2-2; v_gene: TRBV12-2; CDR3nt: TGTGCAAGTCGTCCAGGGAGGACCGGGGAGCTGTTTTTT; CDR3aa: CASRPGRTGELFF
abundance: -; d_gene: TRBD1; len: 19; j_gene: TRBJ1-3; v_gene: TRBV9; CDR3nt: TGTGCCAGCAGCGTAGAAGGATGGGGACAGGGTTTTCTTGGAAACACCATATATTTT; CDR3aa: CASSVEGWGQGFLGNTIYF
abundance: -; d_gene: -; len: 17; j_gene: TRBJ1-2; v_gene: TRBV30; CDR3nt: TGTGCCTGGAGAACCGACAGGATATTAGTGCCCTACTATGGCTACACCTTC; CDR3aa: CAWRTDRILVPYYGYTF
abundance: -; d_gene: -; len: 15; j_gene: TRBJ1-1; v_gene: TRBV5-1; CDR3nt: TGCGCCAGCAGCTTGGCTGATGAGTATAACACTGAAGCTTTCTTT; CDR3aa: CASSLADEYNTEAFF
abundance: -; d_gene: TRBD1; len: 15; j_gene: TRBJ1-4; v_gene: TRBV5-1; CDR3nt: TGCGCCAGTGGGATTACAGGGGCAACTAATGAAAAACTGTTTTTT; CDR3aa: CASGITGATNEKLFF
abundance: -; d_gene: TRBD1; len: 15; j_gene: TRBJ1-1; v_gene: TRBV7-3; CDR3nt: TGTGCCAGCAGCCCCGGACAGGGGTTGGGCACTGAAGCTTTCTTT; CDR3aa: CASSPGQGLGTEAFF
abundance: -; d_gene: TRBD2; len: 14; j_gene: TRBJ2-7; v_gene: TRBV6-5; CDR3nt: TGTGCCAGCAGTTCCGAAGGACTAGCTCTTGAGCAGTACTTC; CDR3aa: CASSSEGLALEQYF
abundance: once; d_gene: -; len: 14; j_gene: TRBJ2-2; v_gene: TRBV19; CDR3nt: TGTGCCAGTAGTATATCCGGGAGCGCCGGGGAGCTGTTTTTT; CDR3aa: CASSISGSAGELFF
abundance: -; d_gene: TRBD2; len: 16; j_gene: TRBJ2-1; v_gene: TRBV5-5; CDR3nt: TGTGCCAGCAGCTTGAATCTAGCGGGAGTTGTCAATGAGCAGTTCTTC; CDR3aa: CASSLNLAGVVNEQFF
abundance: -; d_gene: -; len: 13; j_gene: TRBJ1-1; v_gene: TRBV5-5; CDR3nt: TGTGCCAGCAGCTTGGTGGCCCTCGCAGGCGCTTTCTTT; CDR3aa: CASSLVALAGAFF
abundance: -; d_gene: TRBD1; len: 18; j_gene: TRBJ1-4; v_gene: TRBV9; CDR3nt: TGTGCCAGCAGCGCAGGTTCGTGGGACAGGGGGCAGAAGGAAAAACTGTTTTTT; CDR3aa: CASSAGSWDRGQKEKLFF
abundance: -; d_gene: -; len: 14; j_gene: TRBJ2-5; v_gene: TRBV13; CDR3nt: TGTGCCAGCAGCTTAGGAGCAGGGGTAGAGACCCAGTACTTC; CDR3aa: CASSLGAGVETQYF